This T cell receptor (beta chain) originates from a study of control samples from healthy donors and cancer patients. V lost 5 bases, J lost 2 bases, and 11 bases lay in between. The CDR3 is made up of 14 amino acids. Germline CDR1 is SGHNT and CDR2 is YENEEA. Only in-frame clones appear in the TCRdb table, and some are missing; sequencing was by immunoSEQ multiplex PCR. This repertoire shows some 140,000 clones, just under 95% found once; its top ten account for 11%. The receptor was derived from a man in his thirties or forties in good health. The V gene is TRBV11-3, the J gene TRBJ2-3; D might be TRBD1 (6 bases). Material: blood. Here the CDR3 DNA reads TGTGCCAGCAGCAGCAGGGGAGTCACAGATACGCAGTATTTT. Translating gives CASSSRGVTDTQYF.